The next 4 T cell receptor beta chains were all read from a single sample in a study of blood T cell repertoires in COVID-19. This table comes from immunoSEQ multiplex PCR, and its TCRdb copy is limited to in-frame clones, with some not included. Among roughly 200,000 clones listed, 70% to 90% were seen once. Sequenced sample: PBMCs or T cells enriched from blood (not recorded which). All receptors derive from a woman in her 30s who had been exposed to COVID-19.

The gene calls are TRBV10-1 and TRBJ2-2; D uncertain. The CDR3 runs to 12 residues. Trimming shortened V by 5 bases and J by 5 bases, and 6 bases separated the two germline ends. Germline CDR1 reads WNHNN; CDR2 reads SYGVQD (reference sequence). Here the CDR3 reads CASSTGTGELFF. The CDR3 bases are TGCGCCAGCAGTACTGGTACCGGGGAGCTGTTTTTT.

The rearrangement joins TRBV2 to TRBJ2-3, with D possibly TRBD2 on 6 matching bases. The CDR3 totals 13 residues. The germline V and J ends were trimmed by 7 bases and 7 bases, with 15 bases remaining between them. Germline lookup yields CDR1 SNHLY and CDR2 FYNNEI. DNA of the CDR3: TGTGCCAGCAAGCCTAGCGTTGAATATACGCAGTATTTT. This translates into CASKPSVEYTQYF.

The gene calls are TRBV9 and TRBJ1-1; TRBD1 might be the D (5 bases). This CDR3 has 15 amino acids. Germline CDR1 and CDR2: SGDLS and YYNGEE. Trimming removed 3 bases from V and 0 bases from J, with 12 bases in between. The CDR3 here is CASSAQRGVNTEAFF. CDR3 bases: TGTGCCAGCAGCGCTCAAAGGGGCGTGAACACTGAAGCTTTCTTT. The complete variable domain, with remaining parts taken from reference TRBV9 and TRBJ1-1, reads DSGVTQTPKHLITATGQRVTLRCSPRSGDLSVYWYQQSLDQGLQFLIQYYNGEERAKGNILERFSAQQFPDLHSELNLSSLELGDSALYFCASSAQRGVNTEAFFGQGTRLTVV.

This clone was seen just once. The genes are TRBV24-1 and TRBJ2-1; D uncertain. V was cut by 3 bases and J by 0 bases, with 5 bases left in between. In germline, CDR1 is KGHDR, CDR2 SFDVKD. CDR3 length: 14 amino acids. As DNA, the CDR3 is TGTGCCACCAGTGATAAGAGCTCCTACAATGAGCAGTTCTTC. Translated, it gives CATSDKSSYNEQFF.